The 16 T cell receptor beta chains below were found in one sample sequenced in a study of cytomegalovirus exposure and HLA in healthy donors listed by TCRdb under 2017. Library construction relied on the immunoSEQ multiplex PCR assay. TCRdb's version of the immuneACCESS table is confined to in-frame rearrangements and falls short of the full clone set. An unresolved V gene accounts for under half of the shortfall where checked; the remainder is of unknown origin. The sample table shows under 150,000 clones, and around 86% are seen once. The ten largest make up under 9% of the sample. The material sequenced was PBMCs. The receptor source for this set is a young man in good health and CMV-seropositive.

The V call is TRBV6-4, the J call TRBJ1-2, with D unclear. The CDR3 has 14 residues. CDR1 is MRHNA and CDR2 is SNTAGT in the germline V gene. Trimming left V 6 bases short and J 8 bases short, with 19 bases between. CDR3: CASSKNWGGEGYTF. CDR3 nucleotide sequence: TGTGCCAGCAGCAAGAACTGGGGAGGAGAGGGCTACACCTTC.

J is TRBJ1-4 and V is TRBV6-1; D gene ambiguous. V lost 6 bases to trimming and J lost 4 bases, with 12 bases between them. CDR1 and CDR2 from the germline V gene are MNHNS and SASEGT. The CDR3 consists of 14 residues. In DNA form, the CDR3 reads TGTGCCAGCAGACCAGAGACTAGTAATGAAAAACTGTTTTTT. It encodes CASRPETSNEKLFF.

The chain has TRBV5-4 and TRBJ2-7; 12 bases are a match to TRBD2. CDR3 length: 16 residues. V lost 1 base to trimming and J lost 1 base; unmatched junction nucleotides: 3. CDR1 and CDR2 (germline): SGHNT, YYREEE (reference sequence). As DNA, the CDR3 is TGTGCCAGCAGCTTGATACTAGCGGGGGGTTCCTACGAGCAGTACTTC. Amino acids: CASSLILAGGSYEQYF.

The CDR3 loop reads CASSRQGLGNTIYF. DNA for the CDR3: TGTGCCAGCAGCCGACAGGGATTGGGGAACACCATATATTTT. The rearrangement uses TRBV27 and TRBJ1-3; 7 positions match TRBD1. V shed 6 bases and J 7 bases; nucleotides not matched to a gene: 9. The germline CDR1 and CDR2 sequences are MNHEY and SMNVEV (reference sequence). CDR3 size: 14 residues.

V usage is TRBV20-1 and J usage is TRBJ2-7; D might be TRBD1 (5 bases). The CDR3 consists of 11 residues. With 5 bases removed from V and 7 bases from J, the gap between germline ends came to 12 bases. Germline lookup yields CDR1 DFQATT and CDR2 SNEGSKA (reference sequence). The CDR3 sequence is CSAFDRREQYF. The CDR3 DNA reads as TGCAGTGCTTTCGACAGACGGGAGCAGTACTTC.

The chain's CDR3 is CASSPTGGHEKLFF. CDR3 DNA sequence: TGTGCCAGCAGCCCGACCGGGGGGCATGAAAAACTGTTTTTT. The V call is TRBV5-6, the J call TRBJ1-4; D may be TRBD1 (6 bases). V shed 4 bases and J shed 6 bases, with 13 bases lying between them. CDR1 and CDR2 from the germline V gene are SGHDT and YYEEEE. The CDR3 covers 14 residues.

The chain couples TRBV2 to TRBJ2-5; 11 bases map to TRBD2. The length of the CDR3 is 14 residues. The V segment lost 5 bases and the J segment 5 bases; nucleotides outside the gene matches: 4. Germline lookup yields CDR1 SNHLY and CDR2 FYNNEI. CDR3 region: CASSRLAGGETQYF. Written as DNA, the CDR3 is TGTGCCAGCAGTAGGCTAGCGGGGGGTGAGACCCAGTACTTC. The full variable domain, completed using reference TRBV2 and TRBJ2-5, is EPEVTQTPSHQVTQMGQEVILRCVPISNHLYFYWYRQILGQKVEFLVSFYNNEISEKSEIFDDQFSVERPDGSNFTLKIRSTKLEDSAMYFCASSRLAGGETQYFGPGTRLLVL.

The chain is built from TRBV2 and TRBJ1-2; TRBD1 matches 7 bases. This CDR3 region has 14 residues. Trimming removed 3 bases from V and 8 bases from J; junction bases left unmatched: 9. Germline V lookup: CDR1 SNHLY, CDR2 FYNNEI. For the CDR3, the DNA is TGTGCCAGCAGTGAGGTCAGGGGGACTGGCGGCTACACCTTC. As protein: CASSEVRGTGGYTF.

The V and J genes are TRBV2 and TRBJ1-1, with D possibly matching TRBD1 (5 bases). CDR3 size: 13 residues. Germline lookup yields CDR1 SNHLY and CDR2 FYNNEI. V was trimmed by 7 bases and J by 7 bases, leaving 16 bases between them. The CDR3 nucleotides are TGTGCCAGCAAAGAGGGCGGGAGGGGTGAAGCTTTCTTT. Residues: CASKEGGRGEAFF.

The gene calls are TRBV30 and TRBJ1-2, with D possibly TRBD1 on 5 matching bases. The V gene lost 4 bases and the J gene lost 4 bases, with 22 bases spanning the gap. Germline V gene data show CDR1 as GTSNPN and CDR2 as SVGIG (reference sequence). The CDR3 totals 16 residues. The CDR3 spells CAWTRGGVIPIYGYTF. CDR3 nucleotide sequence: TGTGCCTGGACCCGCGGGGGGGTTATCCCGATCTATGGCTACACCTTC.

The chain joins TRBV6-1 to TRBJ2-7; possibly TRBD1 for D (5 bases). The V end lost 6 bases, the J end lost 5 bases, and 11 bases lay between the germline ends. Germline CDR1 and CDR2: MNHNS and SASEGT. CDR3 length equals 12 residues. The CDR3 DNA reads TGTGCCAGCAGACCCAGGGTCGACGAGCAGTACTTC. It yields the protein CASRPRVDEQYF.

V gene TRBV18 combines with J gene TRBJ1-5; weak D call: TRBD1 (6 bases). The CDR3 runs to 15 residues. Germline values: CDR1 KGHSH, CDR2 LQKENI. Trimming stripped 3 bases from V and 1 base from J, with 10 bases between. The CDR3 DNA reads TGTGCCAGCTCACCCCAAGGGGGAAGCAATCAGCCCCAGCATTTT. Translated: CASSPQGGSNQPQHF.

This clone was seen only once. The genes are TRBV9 and TRBJ1-4, with a weak D call TRBD1 (6 bases). V dropped 5 bases and J dropped 7 bases, with 21 bases sitting between them. The germline CDR1 and CDR2 sequences are SGDLS and YYNGEE. The CDR3 extends over 16 amino acids. DNA for the CDR3: TGTGCCAGCAGGGGAAGAGGGGGGGCCAGAGGTGAAAAACTGTTTTTT. Translated: CASRGRGGARGEKLFF.

This clone was recorded once. The V and J genes are TRBV9 and TRBJ1-1; 8 nucleotides match TRBD1. V lost 4 bases and J lost 1; bases outside the gene matches: 3. The CDR3 contains 14 residues. Germline-derived CDR1 and CDR2 are SGDLS and YYNGEE. The DNA of the CDR3 is TGTGCCAGCAGCCCAGGGGGCGAGAACACTGAAGCTTTCTTT. Encoded protein: CASSPGGENTEAFF.

The chain recombines TRBV30 with TRBJ1-1, with D possibly being TRBD1 (5 bases). This CDR3 spans 15 amino acids. Germline CDR1 is GTSNPN and CDR2 is SVGIG (reference sequence). Trimming cost V 5 bases and J 0 bases, with 16 bases left between them. CDR3 nucleotides: TGTGCCTGGCTACGACAGTCTAAAATGAACACTGAAGCTTTCTTT. Residues: CAWLRQSKMNTEAFF.

The chain employs TRBV7-2 and TRBJ2-7; 7 positions agree with TRBD2. The V and J ends lost 5 bases and 2 bases, in that order; junction bases with no gene match: 6. Germline V lookup: CDR1 SGHTA, CDR2 FQGNSA. The CDR3 covers 14 residues. The CDR3 sequence is CASSRSRGTYEQYF. The CDR3 DNA reads as TGTGCCAGCAGCCGGTCGCGGGGGACCTACGAGCAGTACTTC. Together with reference TRBV7-2 and TRBJ2-7, the CDR3 gives the full variable domain: GAGVSQSPSNKVTEKGKDVELRCDPISGHTALYWYRQSLGQGLEFLIYFQGNSAPDKSGLPSDRFSAERTGGSVSTLTIQRTQQEDSAVYLCASSRSRGTYEQYFGPGTRLTVT.